This section outlines one T cell receptor (beta chain) sequence together with its context. The entry originates in a study of shared clonotypes between healthy human individuals. Adult donors, all healthy and HIV-negative, had no recent acute infections or vaccinations. All the donors were Caucasian adults who lived in Nashville, Tennessee. The V gene lost 0 bases and the J gene lost 1 base, with 11 bases spanning the gap. Germline V gene sequence: CDR1 SGDLS, CDR2 YYNGEE. CDR3 size: 15 residues. Genomic DNA (from each subset) was split evenly across several immunoSEQ plates. Every unsorted PBMC PCR replicate was loaded with approximately 290 ng DNA, 33,000 or so T cell genomes. Generated by immunoSEQ multiplex PCR, the TCRdb table keeps only in-frame clones and is missing some. The sample holds fewer than 600,000 clones, around 77% seen once.

The source material was PBMCs. This chain joins TRBV9 and TRBJ2-7; D is ambiguous. This sequence originates from a woman in her 40s in good health. Some clones in this sample may be carry-over from other donors' samples. The CDR3 is CASSVGSTKSYEQYF. CDR3 in DNA: TGTGCCAGCAGCGTAGGTTCGACGAAATCCTACGAGCAGTACTTC.